This entry describes one T cell receptor (beta chain). What it recognizes is unknown. V was clipped by 4 bases and J by 7 bases; unmatched bases: 5. In germline, CDR1 is SGHDT, CDR2 YYEEEE. The CDR3 sequence is 15 residues long. Profiled with immunoSEQ multiplex PCR; TCRdb holds only in-frame clones, not every one. Here the sample spans roughly 5,000 clones, around 88% being singletons. The data belong to a study of blood T cell dynamics during melanoma immunotherapy. Whole-study results and caveats: Clones driving repertoire changes may be melanoma-specific or general immune activation.

Documented time point: pre-treatment baseline. The chain carries TRBV5-6 and TRBJ2-1; 13 nucleotides align to TRBD2. This TCR came from a human donor with melanoma. The source material was blood, sampled from a patient treated with checkpoint blockade. The CDR3 sequence is CASSPGTSGDNEQFF. The DNA of the CDR3 is TGTGCCAGCAGCCCGGGGACTAGCGGGGATAATGAGCAGTTCTTC.